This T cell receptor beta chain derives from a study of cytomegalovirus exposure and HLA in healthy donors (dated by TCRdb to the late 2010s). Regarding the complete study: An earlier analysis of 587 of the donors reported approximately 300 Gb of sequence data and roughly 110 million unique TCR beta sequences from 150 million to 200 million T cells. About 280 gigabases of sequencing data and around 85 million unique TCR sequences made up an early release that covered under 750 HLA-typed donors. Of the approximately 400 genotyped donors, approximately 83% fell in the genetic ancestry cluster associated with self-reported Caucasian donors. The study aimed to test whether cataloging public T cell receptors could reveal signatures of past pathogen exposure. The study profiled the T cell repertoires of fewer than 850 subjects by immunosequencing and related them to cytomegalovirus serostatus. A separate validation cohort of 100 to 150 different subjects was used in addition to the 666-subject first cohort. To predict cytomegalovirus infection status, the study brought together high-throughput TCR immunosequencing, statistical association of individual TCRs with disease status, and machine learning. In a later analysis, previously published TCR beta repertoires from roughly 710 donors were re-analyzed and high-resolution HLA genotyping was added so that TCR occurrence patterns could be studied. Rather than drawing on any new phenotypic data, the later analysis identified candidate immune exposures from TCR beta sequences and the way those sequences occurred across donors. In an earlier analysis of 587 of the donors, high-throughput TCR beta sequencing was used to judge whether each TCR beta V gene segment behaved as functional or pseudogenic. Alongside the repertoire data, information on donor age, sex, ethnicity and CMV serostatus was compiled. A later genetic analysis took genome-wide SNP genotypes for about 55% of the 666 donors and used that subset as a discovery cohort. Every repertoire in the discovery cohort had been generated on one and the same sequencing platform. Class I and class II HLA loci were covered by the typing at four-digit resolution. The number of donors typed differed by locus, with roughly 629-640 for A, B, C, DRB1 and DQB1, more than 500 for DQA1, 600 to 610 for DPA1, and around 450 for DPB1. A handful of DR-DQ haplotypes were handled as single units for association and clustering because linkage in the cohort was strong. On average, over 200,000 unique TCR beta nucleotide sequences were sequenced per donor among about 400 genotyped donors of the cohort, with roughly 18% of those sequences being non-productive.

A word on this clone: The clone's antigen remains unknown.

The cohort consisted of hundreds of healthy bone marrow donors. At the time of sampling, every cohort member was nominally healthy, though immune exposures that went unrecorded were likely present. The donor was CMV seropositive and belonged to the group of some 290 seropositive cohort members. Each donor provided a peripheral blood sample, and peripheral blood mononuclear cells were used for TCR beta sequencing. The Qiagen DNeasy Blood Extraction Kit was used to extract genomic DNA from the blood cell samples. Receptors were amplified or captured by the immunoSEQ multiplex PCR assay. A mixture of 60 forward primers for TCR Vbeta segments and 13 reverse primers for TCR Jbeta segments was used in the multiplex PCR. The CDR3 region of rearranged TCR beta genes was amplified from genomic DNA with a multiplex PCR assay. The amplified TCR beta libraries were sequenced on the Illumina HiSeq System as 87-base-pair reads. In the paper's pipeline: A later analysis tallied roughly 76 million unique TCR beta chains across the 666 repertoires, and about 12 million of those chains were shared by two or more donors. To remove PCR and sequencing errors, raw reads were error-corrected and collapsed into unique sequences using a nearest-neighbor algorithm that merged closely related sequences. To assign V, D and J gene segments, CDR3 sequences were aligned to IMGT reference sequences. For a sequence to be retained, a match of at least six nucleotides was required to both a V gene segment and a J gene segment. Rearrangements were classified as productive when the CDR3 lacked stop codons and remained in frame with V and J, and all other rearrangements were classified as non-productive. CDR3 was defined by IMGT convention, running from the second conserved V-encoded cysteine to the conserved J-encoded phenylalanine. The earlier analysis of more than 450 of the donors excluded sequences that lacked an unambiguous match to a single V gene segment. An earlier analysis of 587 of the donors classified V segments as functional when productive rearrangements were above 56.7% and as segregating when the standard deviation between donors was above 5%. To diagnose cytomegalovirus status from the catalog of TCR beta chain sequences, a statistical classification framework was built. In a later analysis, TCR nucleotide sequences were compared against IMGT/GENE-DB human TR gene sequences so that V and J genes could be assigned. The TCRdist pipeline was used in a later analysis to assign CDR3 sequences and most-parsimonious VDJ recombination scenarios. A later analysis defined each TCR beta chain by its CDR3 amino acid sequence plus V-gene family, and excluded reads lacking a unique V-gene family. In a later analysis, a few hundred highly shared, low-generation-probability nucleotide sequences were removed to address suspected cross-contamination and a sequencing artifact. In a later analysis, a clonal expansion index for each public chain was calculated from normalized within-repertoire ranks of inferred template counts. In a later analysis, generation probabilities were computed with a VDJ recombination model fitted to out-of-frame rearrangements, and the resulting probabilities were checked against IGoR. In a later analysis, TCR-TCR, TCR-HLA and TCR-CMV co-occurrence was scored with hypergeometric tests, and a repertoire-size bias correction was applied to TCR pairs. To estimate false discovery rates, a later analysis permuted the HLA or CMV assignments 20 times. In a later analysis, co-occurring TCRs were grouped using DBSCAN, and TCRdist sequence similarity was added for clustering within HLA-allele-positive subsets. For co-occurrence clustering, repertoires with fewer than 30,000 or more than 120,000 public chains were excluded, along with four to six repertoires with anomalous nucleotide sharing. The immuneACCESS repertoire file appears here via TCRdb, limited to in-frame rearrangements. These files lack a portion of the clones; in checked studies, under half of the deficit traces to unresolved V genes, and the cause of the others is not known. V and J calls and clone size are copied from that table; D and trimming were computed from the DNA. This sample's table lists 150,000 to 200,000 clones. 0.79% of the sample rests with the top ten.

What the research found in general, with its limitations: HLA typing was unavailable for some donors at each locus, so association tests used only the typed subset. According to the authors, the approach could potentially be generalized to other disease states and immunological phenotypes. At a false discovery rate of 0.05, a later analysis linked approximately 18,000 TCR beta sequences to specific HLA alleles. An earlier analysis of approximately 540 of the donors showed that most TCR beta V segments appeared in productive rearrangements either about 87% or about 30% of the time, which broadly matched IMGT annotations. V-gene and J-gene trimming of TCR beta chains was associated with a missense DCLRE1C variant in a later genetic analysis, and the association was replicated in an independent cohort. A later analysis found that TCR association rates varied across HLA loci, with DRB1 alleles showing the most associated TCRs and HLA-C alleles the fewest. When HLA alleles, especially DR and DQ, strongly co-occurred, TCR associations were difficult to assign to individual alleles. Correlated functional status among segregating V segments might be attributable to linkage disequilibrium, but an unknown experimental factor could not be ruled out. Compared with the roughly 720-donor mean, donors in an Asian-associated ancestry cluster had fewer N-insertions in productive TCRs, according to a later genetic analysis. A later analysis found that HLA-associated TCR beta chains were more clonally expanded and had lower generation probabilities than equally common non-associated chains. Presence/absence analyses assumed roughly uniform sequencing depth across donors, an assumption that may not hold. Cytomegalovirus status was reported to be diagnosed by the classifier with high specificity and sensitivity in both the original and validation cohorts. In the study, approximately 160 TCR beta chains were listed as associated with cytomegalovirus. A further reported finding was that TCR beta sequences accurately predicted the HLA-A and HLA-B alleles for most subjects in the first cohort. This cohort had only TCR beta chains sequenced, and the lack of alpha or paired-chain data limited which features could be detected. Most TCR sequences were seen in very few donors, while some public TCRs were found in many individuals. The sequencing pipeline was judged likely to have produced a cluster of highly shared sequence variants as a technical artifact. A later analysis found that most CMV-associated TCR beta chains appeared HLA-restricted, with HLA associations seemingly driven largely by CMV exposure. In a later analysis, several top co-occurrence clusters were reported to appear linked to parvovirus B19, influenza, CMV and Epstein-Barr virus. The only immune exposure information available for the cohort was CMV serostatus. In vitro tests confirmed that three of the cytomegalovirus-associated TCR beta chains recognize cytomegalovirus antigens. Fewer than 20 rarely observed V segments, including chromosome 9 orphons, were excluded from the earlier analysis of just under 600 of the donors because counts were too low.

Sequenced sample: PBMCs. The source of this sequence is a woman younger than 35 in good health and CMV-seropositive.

The nucleotide sequence reads TGCGCCAGCGGGACTACCCAAGAGACCCAGTACTTC. The resulting protein is CASGTTQETQYF. Recombination connected TRBV10-1 to TRBJ2-5; 7 bases in between match TRBD2. Looking up the germline V gene (reference sequence) yields CDR1 WNHNN and CDR2 SYGVQD. After removal of 8 bases from V and 1 base from J, the junction retains 1 base not matched to a gene. Including the terminal cysteine and phenylalanine, the CDR3 comprises 12 residues. Here the CDR3 DNA is all that survives: 36 bases in frame from base 1.